Following are 13 T cell receptor beta chains from one sample sequenced in a study of molecular identifiers for immune sequencing clone quantification. TCRdb ran MiXCR on the PCR reads and lists one entry per CDR3 protein. The sample includes 250,000 to 350,000 distinct CDR3 sequences, 20% to 25% of them seen just once. The sample consisted of naive CD8+ T cells from blood, with Jurkat cell RNA spiked in. Specified subset: FACS-sorted CD8+CD4-CCR7+CD45RA+ naive T cells. Source of these receptors: a human donor in good health. Some libraries in this study had Jurkat cell RNA spiked in.

The rearrangement links TRBV4-3 to TRBJ1-1; 7 positions match TRBD1. CDR3 length: 16 residues. Germline values: CDR1 LGHNA, CDR2 YSLEER. V gave up 1 base and J gave up 3 bases; unmatched junction bases: 8. The CDR3 bases are TGCGCCAGCAGCCAAGTTATGGGACAGAAGCACACTGAAGCTTTCTTT. Protein: CASSQVMGQKHTEAFF.

Regarding this clonotype: This may come from a read error, since a much larger clone is one base off. The chain couples TRBV4-3 to TRBJ1-2, with D uncertain. Trimming stripped 4 bases from V and 4 bases from J, with 13 bases between. CDR3 length equals 14 residues. CDR1 is LGHNA, CDR2 YSLEER, per germline. CDR3 nucleotide sequence: TGCGCCAGCAGCCCTGGCAGAGGAGGCTATGGCTACACCTTC. It codes for CASSPGRGGYGYTF.

The chain uses TRBV27 and TRBJ2-7, with D hard to call. The CDR3 totals 15 residues. CDR1 and CDR2 (germline): MNHEY, SMNVEV (reference sequence). V was clipped by 2 bases and J by 6 bases, with 17 bases between them. DNA of the CDR3: TGTGCCAGCAGTTTAAGTCCTGTTGGGGTAACCGAGCAGTACTTC. As protein: CASSLSPVGVTEQYF.

This clonotype was detected ten times or more. J is TRBJ1-1 and V is TRBV13, with 8 bases lining up with TRBD1. The CDR3 covers 14 residues. Per the germline V gene, CDR1 is PRHDT and CDR2 is FYEKMQ (reference sequence). V was pared by 2 bases and J by 3 bases, with 2 bases of the junction left unmatched. Here the CDR3 reads CASSLTDRDTEAFF. CDR3 DNA: TGTGCCAGCAGCTTAACGGACAGGGACACTGAAGCTTTCTTT.

A note on this clonotype: Possible read error: a much larger clone is one base away. As the CDR3 is not closed by the conserved phenylalanine or tryptophan, this likely results from a read error. The rearrangement joins TRBV19 to TRBJ2-7; the D gene is possibly TRBD1 (6 bases). This CDR3 has 16 residues. Trimming removed 5 bases at V and 0 bases at J, with 17 bases between. Germline-derived CDR1 and CDR2 are LNHDA and SQIVND (reference sequence). CDR3 region: CASSSSDSALSYEQYL. The CDR3 DNA reads TGTGCCAGTAGTTCCTCGGACAGTGCGCTCTCCTACGAGCAGTACCTC.

This chain joins TRBV5-3 and TRBJ1-1; tentative D call: TRBD1 (5 bases). TRBV5-3 counts as an open reading frame of uncertain function. CDR3 size: 13 residues. V gave up 8 bases and J gave up 8 bases, with 19 bases separating them. The chain's CDR3 is CASRSAPGLEAFF. CDR3 DNA sequence: TGTGCCAGCAGGAGCGCTCCGGGGCTAGAAGCTTTCTTT.

This clonotype came up a few times. V gene TRBV4-3 combines with J gene TRBJ1-4; 9 bases map to TRBD1. Germline CDR1 reads LGHNA; CDR2 reads YSLEER. V shed 0 bases, J shed 10 bases, and the junction held 9 bases outside the gene matches. The CDR3 spans 16 residues. DNA of the CDR3: TGCGCCAGCAGCCAAGACCCCTGGACAGGGGTGGTAAAACTGTTTTTT. Its translation is CASSQDPWTGVVKLFF.

This clonotype appeared many times. The V gene is TRBV4-2, the J gene TRBJ1-1; D might be TRBD1 (5 bases). CDR1 and CDR2 from the germline V gene are LGHNA and YNFKEQ. The CDR3 length is 16 residues. Trimming took off 0 bases at V and 5 bases at J, with 16 bases between the two ends. CDR3 protein: CASSQDRGLWGTEAFF. CDR3 nucleotides: TGTGCCAGCAGCCAAGATCGGGGCCTCTGGGGAACTGAAGCTTTCTTT.

V and J are TRBV20-1 and TRBJ2-3, with 9 bases identical to TRBD2. V was pared by 2 bases and J by 2 bases, with 8 bases of the junction left unmatched. CDR1 is DFQATT, CDR2 SNEGSKA, per germline (reference sequence). This CDR3 has 16 amino acids. CDR3 DNA sequence: TGCAGTGCTAGAACCGGCCTAGCGGGGACCACAGATACGCAGTATTTT. This codes for CSARTGLAGTTDTQYF.

In its sample, this clonotype was seen many times. CDR3 region: CSGGGKAGPVNEQFF. DNA of the CDR3: TGCAGCGGAGGGGGGAAAGCGGGACCAGTTAATGAGCAGTTCTTC. The chain links TRBV29-1 to TRBJ2-1, with a possible D match to TRBD2 (7 bases). The CDR3 consists of 15 residues. Trimming left V 7 bases short and J 7 bases short, with 23 bases between. Germline CDR1 and CDR2: SQVTM and ANQGSEA.

This clonotype was detected many times. The V and J genes are TRBV28 and TRBJ2-5, with D possibly TRBD2 on 5 matching bases. This CDR3 has 14 residues. Trimming stripped 2 bases from V and 5 bases from J, with 12 bases between. Germline-derived CDR1 and CDR2 are MDHEN and SYDVKM. The CDR3 spells CASSLTGEMETQYF. DNA for the CDR3: TGTGCCAGCAGTTTAACCGGGGAGATGGAGACCCAGTACTTC. The full variable domain, its missing parts supplied by reference TRBV28 and TRBJ2-5, is DVKVTQSSRYLVKRTGEKVFLECVQDMDHENMFWYRQDPGLGLRLIYFSYDVKMKEKGDIPEGYSVSREKKERFSLILESASTNQTSMYLCASSLTGEMETQYFGPGTRLLVL.

This clonotype occurred many times. The rearrangement joins TRBV20-1 to TRBJ1-1; tentatively, D is TRBD1 (5 bases). Germline V gene lookup returns CDR1 DFQATT and CDR2 SNEGSKA (reference sequence). Trimming left V 0 bases short and J 3 bases short, with 11 bases between. This CDR3 has 14 residues. The CDR3, as DNA: TGCAGTGCTAGAGATTTAGGGACGTACACTGAAGCTTTCTTT. It codes for CSARDLGTYTEAFF.

Regarding this clonotype: A much larger clone sits a single nucleotide away, making a read error possible. The chain has TRBV5-3 and TRBJ1-1; TRBD1 might be the D (6 bases). TRBV5-3 is an ORF, with its function uncertain. The CDR3 covers 14 residues. The CDR3 here is CASSLPGADTETFF. The CDR3 nucleotides read TGTGCCAGCAGCTTACCGGGGGCCGACACTGAAACTTTCTTT.